The clone carrying this TCR beta chain was picked up a small number of times. Its cognate antigen is unknown. Alopecia areata patients provided lesional scalp punch biopsies and peripheral blood, both collected for the study. The data were taken from a study of CD8+ T cells in alopecia areata. Study-level background: Tofacitinib administration to treated patients was oral, at 5 to 10 mg twice daily. Study observations and caveats: Lesional tissue from the scalp (especially in alopecia totalis/universalis) showed higher clonality than normal scalp. With patients, TCR sharing proved less clear than in mice, a difference possibly related to HLA.

Germline CDR1 GTSNPN, CDR2 SVGIG (reference sequence). Trimming cost V 3 bases and J 5 bases, with 11 bases left between them. This CDR3 comprises 13 residues. Investigators isolated RNA and reverse transcribed it into cDNA to act as the sequencing template. This table comes from immunoSEQ multiplex PCR, and its TCRdb copy is limited to in-frame clones, with some not included. The sample has over 120,000 clones; approximately 50% are singletons. The sequences come from CD4+ T cells sorted from blood, collected at week 0. The clonotype originates from a human donor with alopecia areata. The V gene is TRBV30, the J gene TRBJ1-5; D is ambiguous. CDR3 sequence: CAWSGADYQPQHF. CDR3 DNA: TGTGCCTGGAGCGGCGCGGACTATCAGCCCCAGCATTTT. The full variable domain, rest sourced from reference TRBV30 and TRBJ1-5, is SQTIHQWPATLVQPVGSPLSLECTVEGTSNPNLYWYRQAAGRGLQLLFYSVGIGQISSEVPQNLSASRPQDRQFILSSKKLLLSDSGFYLCAWSGADYQPQHFGDGTRLSIL.